A selection of T cell receptor beta chains follows, all from one sample in a study of brain T cells in children with intractable seizures. Repertoires were generated with immunoSEQ multiplex PCR, while TCRdb's copy carries only in-frame clones and drops some. The sample shows around 9,300 clones, roughly 71% of them seen only once. Sequencing was performed on resected brain tissue, taken at surgery. Source of these receptors: a girl aged 2 to 9 with tuberous sclerosis and intractable seizures. Both conserved end residues are part of each CDR3. D genes are given only for firm matches. Expanded clones get a size class; other rows say once, few or many, or leave the size out.

size | J | D | V | CDR3 | DNA
- | TRBJ2-5 | TRBD1 | TRBV6-5 | CASSSGQGRQETQYF | TGTGCCAGCAGCTCTGGACAGGGGAGGCAAGAGACCCAGTACTTC
- | TRBJ2-7 | TRBD1 | TRBV12-3/TRBV12-4 | CASSRDRGYEQYF | TGTGCCAGCAGCCGGGACAGGGGGTACGAGCAGTACTTC
- | TRBJ1-2 | TRBD1 | TRBV6-6 | CASSYSRGSYTF | TGTGCCAGCAGTTACTCCAGGGGGAGCTACACCTTC
- | TRBJ2-1 | - | TRBV6-6 | CASTPDRWTEDNEQFF | TGTGCCAGCACTCCCGATCGTTGGACGGAGGACAATGAGCAGTTCTTC
few | TRBJ1-2 | TRBD1 | TRBV5-1 | CASSLVAGGGYGYTF | TGCGCCAGCAGCTTGGTCGCAGGGGGCGGTTATGGCTACACCTTC
- | TRBJ2-1 | TRBD2 | TRBV24-1 | CATSDLMTSGGPIWFF | TGTGCCACCAGTGATTTGATGACTAGCGGGGGGCCGATTTGGTTCTTC
- | TRBJ1-1 | - | TRBV6-6 | CASSPGAGVEAFF | TGTGCCAGCAGCCCCGGAGCGGGAGTTGAAGCTTTCTTT
- | TRBJ1-1 | - | TRBV25-1 | CASSSDTRAEAFF | TGTGCCAGCAGCTCCGACACTAGGGCTGAAGCTTTCTTT
- | TRBJ2-1 | - | TRBV11-2 | CASSLMAFNEQFF | TGTGCCAGCAGCTTAATGGCCTTCAATGAGCAGTTCTTC
- | TRBJ2-3 | - | TRBV18 | CASSTTATYTDTQYF | TGTGCCAGCTCAACGACAGCAACTTACACAGATACGCAGTATTTT
- | TRBJ2-2 | - | TRBV7-9 | CASSTMTLSGELFF | TGTGCCAGCAGCACGATGACACTGTCCGGGGAGCTGTTTTTT
- | TRBJ2-3 | TRBD2 | TRBV4-1 | CASSQPGLAGGGTDTQYF | TGCGCCAGCAGCCAGCCGGGACTAGCGGGGGGGGGCACAGATACGCAGTATTTT
large | TRBJ2-2 | - | TRBV5-6 | CASSFGGLLPGELFF | TGTGCCAGCAGCTTCGGGGGGCTCCTACCCGGGGAGCTGTTTTTT
- | TRBJ1-2 | - | TRBV19 | CASSTRTAHPNYGYTF | TGTGCCAGTAGTACCCGGACAGCACACCCTAACTATGGCTACACCTTC
- | TRBJ1-2 | - | TRBV7-2 | CASSLGQTANYGYTF | TGTGCCAGCAGCCTTGGACAGACCGCTAACTATGGCTACACCTTC
- | TRBJ2-2 | - | TRBV9 | CASKGDTGELFF | TGTGCCAGCAAAGGAGACACCGGGGAGCTGTTTTTT
- | TRBJ2-1 | - | TRBV7-2 | CASSLRGGHQYNEQFF | TGTGCCAGCAGCTTAAGAGGAGGGCATCAATACAATGAGCAGTTCTTC
- | TRBJ2-5 | TRBD2 | TRBV6-2/TRBV6-3 | CASSFLTSGGKETQYF | TGTGCCAGCAGTTTCCTGACTAGCGGGGGTAAAGAGACCCAGTACTTC
large | TRBJ1-4 | - | TRBV5-6 | CASSSGTTNEKLFF | TGTGCCAGCAGCTCCGGGACAACTAATGAAAAACTGTTTTTT
- | TRBJ2-3 | TRBD1 | TRBV4-1 | CASSQVFLGTGNTDTQYF | TGCGCCAGCAGCCAAGTCTTTCTAGGGACAGGGAACACAGATACGCAGTATTTT
- | TRBJ1-2 | - | TRBV19 | CASRRTEGNYGYTF | TGTGCCAGTAGGAGGACGGAGGGAAACTATGGCTACACCTTC
- | TRBJ2-1 | TRBD2 | TRBV15 | CATSRDAGGIHNEQFF | TGTGCCACCAGCAGAGACGCGGGGGGGATCCACAATGAGCAGTTCTTC
- | TRBJ2-1 | - | TRBV27 | CASSDGTYNEQFF | TGTGCCAGCAGCGACGGAACCTACAATGAGCAGTTCTTC
few | TRBJ1-1 | - | TRBV7-9 | CASSLDPGTDTEAFF | TGTGCCAGCAGCTTAGACCCCGGGACGGACACTGAAGCTTTCTTT
- | TRBJ1-6 | TRBD1 | TRBV7-3 | CASSLQGANSPLHF | TGTGCCAGCAGCTTACAGGGGGCGAATTCACCCCTCCACTTT
- | TRBJ1-4 | - | TRBV29-1 | CSVGAAPTNEKLFF | TGCAGCGTAGGAGCGGCTCCAACTAATGAAAAACTGTTTTTT
- | TRBJ1-6 | - | TRBV24-1 | CATSDSWDNSPLHF | TGTGCCACCAGTGATTCGTGGGATAATTCACCCCTCCACTTT
- | TRBJ1-2 | - | TRBV6-5 | CASSPALMNYGYTF | TGTGCCAGCAGTCCCGCACTGATGAACTATGGCTACACCTTC